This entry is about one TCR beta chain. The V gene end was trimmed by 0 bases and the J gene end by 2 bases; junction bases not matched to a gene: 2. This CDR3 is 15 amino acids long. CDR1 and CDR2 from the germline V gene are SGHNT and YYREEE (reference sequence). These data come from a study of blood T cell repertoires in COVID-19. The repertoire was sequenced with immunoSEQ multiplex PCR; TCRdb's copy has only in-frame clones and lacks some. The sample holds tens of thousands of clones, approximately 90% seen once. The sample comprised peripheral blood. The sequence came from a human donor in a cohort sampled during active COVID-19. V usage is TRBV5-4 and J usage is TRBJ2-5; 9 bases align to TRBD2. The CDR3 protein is CASSLGGGVQETQYF. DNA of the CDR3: TGTGCCAGCAGCTTGGGCGGGGGGGTACAAGAGACCCAGTACTTC.